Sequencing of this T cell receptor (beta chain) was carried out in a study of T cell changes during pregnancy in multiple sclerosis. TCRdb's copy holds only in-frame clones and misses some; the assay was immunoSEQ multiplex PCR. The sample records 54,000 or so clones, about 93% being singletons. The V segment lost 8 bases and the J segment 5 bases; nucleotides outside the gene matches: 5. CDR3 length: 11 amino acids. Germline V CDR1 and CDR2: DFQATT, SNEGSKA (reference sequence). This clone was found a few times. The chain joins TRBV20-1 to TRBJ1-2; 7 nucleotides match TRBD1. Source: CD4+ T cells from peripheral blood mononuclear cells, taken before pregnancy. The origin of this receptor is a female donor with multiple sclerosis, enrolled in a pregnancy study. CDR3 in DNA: TGCAGTCTATTGACAGGGTATGGCTACACCTTC. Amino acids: CSLLTGYGYTF.